This record looks at one T cell receptor (beta chain) sequence and its context. Its antigen is undetermined. The data derive from a study of blood T cells in healthy people across ages. Study as a whole: Template switching retrieved approximately one barcoded beta molecule for each two T cells.

The CDR3 has 11 residues. V was clipped by 6 bases and J by 6 bases, with 5 bases between them. Germline V lookup: CDR1 SNHLY, CDR2 FYNNEI. Whole-study findings and limits: With donor CMV status unknown, expanded clonotype changes were possibly confounded. Diversity was estimated from one million T cells, and these estimates were considered underestimates.

A second PCR, run for roughly 7 to 11 cycles, used a sample-barcoded 5' primer plus a J-beta primer mix. One entry per CDR3 protein results from TCRdb running MiXCR on the 5' RACE reads. Counted here are 600,000 to 1,000,000 distinct CDR3 sequences, around a quarter occurring once; the ten biggest clones make up roughly 3.8%. The sample also formed part of further work on T cells of mothers and their children. That report notes: The study obtained over 8 million TCR beta CDR3 reads per mother and 3 million to 3.5 million per child.

This sequence joins TRBV2 and TRBJ2-2, with no clear D. This TCR was sampled from a boy younger than 18 in good health. Material for sequencing was blood. Here the CDR3 reads CASRSPGELFF. CDR3 coding DNA: TGTGCCAGCAGGAGCCCCGGGGAGCTGTTTTTT.